This T cell receptor (beta chain) was documented in a study of chemoradiotherapy in HPV16-positive cancers. Assay used: immunoSEQ multiplex PCR; TCRdb lists only in-frame clones, some missing. The sample comprises over 1,400 clones, 82% of which are singletons, and about 6.3% rests with the top ten. With 10 bases removed from V and 11 bases from J, the gap between germline ends came to 32 bases. CDR3 length: 16 amino acids. The V gene's germline CDR1 is MDHEN and CDR2 SYDVKM. This specimen was tumor tissue, taken from a patient who underwent chemoradiotherapy. This chain links TRBV28 with TRBJ1-1; D is perhaps TRBD1 (6 bases). This clonotype was obtained from a human donor with HPV-associated anogenital cancer. DNA for the CDR3: TGTGCCACCGAAGGTGTGCCCAGGGACACACCCGGGCGGGCTTTCTTT. Translation: CATEGVPRDTPGRAFF.